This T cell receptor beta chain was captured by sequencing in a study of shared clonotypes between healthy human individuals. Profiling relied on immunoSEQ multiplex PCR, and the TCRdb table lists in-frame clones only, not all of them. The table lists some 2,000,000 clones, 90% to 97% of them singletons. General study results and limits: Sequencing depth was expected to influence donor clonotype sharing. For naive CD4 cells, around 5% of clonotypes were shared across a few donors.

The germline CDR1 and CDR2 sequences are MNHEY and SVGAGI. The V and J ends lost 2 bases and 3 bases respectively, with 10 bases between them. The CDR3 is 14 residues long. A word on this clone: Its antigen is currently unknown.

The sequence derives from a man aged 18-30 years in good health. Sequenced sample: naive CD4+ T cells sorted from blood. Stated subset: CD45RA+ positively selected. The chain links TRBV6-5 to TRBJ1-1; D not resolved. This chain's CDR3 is CASSYRQRYTEAFF. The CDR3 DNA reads TGTGCCAGCAGTTACCGTCAAAGGTACACTGAAGCTTTCTTT.